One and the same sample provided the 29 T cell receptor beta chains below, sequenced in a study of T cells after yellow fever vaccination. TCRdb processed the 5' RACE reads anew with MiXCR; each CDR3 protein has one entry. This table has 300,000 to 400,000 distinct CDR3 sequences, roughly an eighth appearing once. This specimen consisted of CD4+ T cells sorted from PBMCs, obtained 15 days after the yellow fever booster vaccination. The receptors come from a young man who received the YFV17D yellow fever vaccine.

The DNA of the CDR3 is TGCAGTGCTAGGGACAGGGGATGGGATGAAAAACTGTTTTTT. This codes for CSARDRGWDEKLFF. The rearrangement links TRBV20-1 to TRBJ1-4; 9 bases line up with TRBD1. This CDR3 is 14 amino acids long. The V segment lost 3 bases and the J segment 6 bases; nucleotides outside the gene matches: 5. Germline V gives CDR1 DFQATT, CDR2 SNEGSKA (reference sequence).

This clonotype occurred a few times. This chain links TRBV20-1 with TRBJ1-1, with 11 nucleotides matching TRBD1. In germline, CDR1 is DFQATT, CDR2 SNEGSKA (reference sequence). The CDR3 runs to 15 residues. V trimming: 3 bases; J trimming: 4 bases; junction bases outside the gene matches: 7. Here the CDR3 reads CSASKWDRGVTEAFF. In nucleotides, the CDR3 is TGCAGTGCTAGTAAATGGGACAGGGGGGTCACTGAAGCTTTCTTT.

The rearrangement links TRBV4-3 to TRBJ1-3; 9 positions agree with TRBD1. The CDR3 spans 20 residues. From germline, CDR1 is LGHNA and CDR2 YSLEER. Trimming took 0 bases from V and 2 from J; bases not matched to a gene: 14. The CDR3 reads CASSQDWRTGGVRPGNTIYF. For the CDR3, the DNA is TGCGCCAGCAGCCAAGATTGGCGTACAGGGGGCGTTAGGCCTGGAAACACCATATATTTT.

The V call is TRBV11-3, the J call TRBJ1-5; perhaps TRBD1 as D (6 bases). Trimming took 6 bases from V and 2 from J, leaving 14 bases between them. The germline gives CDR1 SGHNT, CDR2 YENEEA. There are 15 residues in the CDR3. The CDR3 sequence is CASSTSGGGNQPQHF. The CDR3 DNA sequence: TGTGCCAGCAGTACCAGCGGGGGCGGCAATCAGCCCCAGCATTTT.

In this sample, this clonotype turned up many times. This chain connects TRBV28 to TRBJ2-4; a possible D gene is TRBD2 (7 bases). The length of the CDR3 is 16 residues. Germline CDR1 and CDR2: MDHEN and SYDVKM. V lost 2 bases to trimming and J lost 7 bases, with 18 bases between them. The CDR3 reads CASSLGGAGGGNIQYF. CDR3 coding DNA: TGTGCCAGCAGTTTAGGGGGGGCCGGCGGTGGGAACATTCAGTACTTC.

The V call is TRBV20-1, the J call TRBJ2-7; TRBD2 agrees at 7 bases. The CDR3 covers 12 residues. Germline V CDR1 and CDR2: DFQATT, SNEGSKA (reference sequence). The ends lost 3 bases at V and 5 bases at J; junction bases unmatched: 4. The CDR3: CSASGTTHEQYF. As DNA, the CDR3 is TGCAGTGCTAGCGGGACTACCCACGAGCAGTACTTC.

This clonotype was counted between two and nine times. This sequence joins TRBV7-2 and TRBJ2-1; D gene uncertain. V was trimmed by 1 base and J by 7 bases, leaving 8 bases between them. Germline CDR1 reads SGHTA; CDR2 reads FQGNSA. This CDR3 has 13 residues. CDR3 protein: CASSLGRLNEQFF. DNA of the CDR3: TGTGCCAGCAGCTTAGGTAGGCTTAATGAGCAGTTCTTC.

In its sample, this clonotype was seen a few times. The CDR3 reads CASSTNPGQGYNEQFF. The CDR3, as DNA: TGCGCCAGCAGCACGAACCCGGGACAGGGCTACAATGAGCAGTTCTTC. The chain joins TRBV5-1 to TRBJ2-1; 9 bases map to TRBD1. With 4 bases clipped from V and 3 bases from J, the junction kept 8 bases outside the gene matches. CDR1 SGHRS and CDR2 YFSETQ come from the germline V gene. This CDR3 is built from 16 residues.

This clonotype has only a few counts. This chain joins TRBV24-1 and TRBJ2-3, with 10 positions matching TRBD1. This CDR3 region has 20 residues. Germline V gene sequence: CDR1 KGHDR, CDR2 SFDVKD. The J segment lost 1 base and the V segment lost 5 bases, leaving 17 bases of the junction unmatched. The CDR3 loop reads CATSGSGQGLNLAGTDTQYF. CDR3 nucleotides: TGTGCCACCAGTGGATCGGGACAGGGGTTAAACTTGGCCGGCACAGATACGCAGTATTTT.

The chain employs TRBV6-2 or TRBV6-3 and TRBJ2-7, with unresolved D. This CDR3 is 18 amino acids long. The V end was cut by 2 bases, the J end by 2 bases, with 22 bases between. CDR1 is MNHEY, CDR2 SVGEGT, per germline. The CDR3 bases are TGTGCCAGCAGTTACGTTTATACGAACTCCCTCGGCACCTACGAGCAGTACGTC. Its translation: CASSYVYTNSLGTYEQYV.

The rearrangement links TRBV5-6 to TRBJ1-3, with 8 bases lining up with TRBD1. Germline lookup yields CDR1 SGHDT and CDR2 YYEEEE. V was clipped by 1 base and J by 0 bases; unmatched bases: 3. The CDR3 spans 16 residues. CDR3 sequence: CASSLTGGFSGNTIYF. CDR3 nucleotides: TGTGCCAGCAGCTTGACAGGGGGATTCTCTGGAAACACCATATATTTT.

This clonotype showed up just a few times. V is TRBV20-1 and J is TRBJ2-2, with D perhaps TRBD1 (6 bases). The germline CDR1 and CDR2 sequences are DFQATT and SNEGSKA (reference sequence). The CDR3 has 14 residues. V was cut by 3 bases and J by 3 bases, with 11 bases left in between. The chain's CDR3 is CSARRSGDTGELFF. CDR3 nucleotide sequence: TGCAGTGCTAGGAGGTCAGGGGACACCGGGGAGCTGTTTTTT.

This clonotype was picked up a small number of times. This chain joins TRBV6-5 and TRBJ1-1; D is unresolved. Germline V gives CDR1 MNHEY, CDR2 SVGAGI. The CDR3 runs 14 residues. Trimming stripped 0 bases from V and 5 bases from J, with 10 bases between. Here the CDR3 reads CASSYSIKGTEAFF. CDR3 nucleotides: TGTGCCAGCAGTTACTCGATTAAAGGTACTGAAGCTTTCTTT.

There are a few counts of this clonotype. CDR3 region: CASSGKGAGSVNQPQHF. For the CDR3, the DNA is TGTGCCAGCAGCGGGAAAGGAGCGGGCAGCGTCAATCAGCCCCAGCATTTT. The chain is built from TRBV7-2 and TRBJ1-5; D gene unclear. V was trimmed by 5 bases and J by 3 bases, leaving 20 bases between them. The CDR3 covers 17 residues. CDR1 SGHTA and CDR2 FQGNSA come from the germline V gene.

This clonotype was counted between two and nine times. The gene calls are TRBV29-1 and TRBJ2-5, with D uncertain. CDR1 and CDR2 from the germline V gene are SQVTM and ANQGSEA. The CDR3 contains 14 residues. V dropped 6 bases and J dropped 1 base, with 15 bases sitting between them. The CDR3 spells CSVGPEKAQETQYF. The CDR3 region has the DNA TGCAGCGTCGGTCCAGAGAAGGCCCAAGAGACCCAGTACTTC.

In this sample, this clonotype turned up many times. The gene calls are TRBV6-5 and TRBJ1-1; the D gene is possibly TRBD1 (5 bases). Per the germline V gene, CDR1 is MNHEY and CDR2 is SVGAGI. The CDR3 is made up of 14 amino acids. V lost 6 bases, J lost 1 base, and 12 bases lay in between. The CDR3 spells CASSPDSGNTEAFF. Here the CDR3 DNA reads TGTGCCAGCAGCCCCGACAGCGGGAACACTGAAGCTTTCTTT.

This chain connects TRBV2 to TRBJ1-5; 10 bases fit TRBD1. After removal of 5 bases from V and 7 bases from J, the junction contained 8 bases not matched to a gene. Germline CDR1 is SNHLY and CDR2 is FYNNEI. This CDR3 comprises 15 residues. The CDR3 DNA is TGTGCCAGCAGTCCTTGGACAGGGGGAGGACAGCCCCAGCATTTT. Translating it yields CASSPWTGGGQPQHF.

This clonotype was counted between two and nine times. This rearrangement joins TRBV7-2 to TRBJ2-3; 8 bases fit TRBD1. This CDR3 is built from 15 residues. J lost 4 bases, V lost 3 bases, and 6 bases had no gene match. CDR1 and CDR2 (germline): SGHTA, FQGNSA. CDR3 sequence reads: CASSFPTGGPDTQYF. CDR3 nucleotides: TGTGCCAGCAGCTTCCCAACAGGGGGACCAGATACGCAGTATTTT.

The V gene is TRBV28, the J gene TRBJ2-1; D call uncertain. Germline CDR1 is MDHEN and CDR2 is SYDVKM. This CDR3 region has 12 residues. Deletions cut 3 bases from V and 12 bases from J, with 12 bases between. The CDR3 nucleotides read TGTGCCAGCAGTTTGCCTGAGACCTTGCAGTTCTTC. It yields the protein CASSLPETLQFF.

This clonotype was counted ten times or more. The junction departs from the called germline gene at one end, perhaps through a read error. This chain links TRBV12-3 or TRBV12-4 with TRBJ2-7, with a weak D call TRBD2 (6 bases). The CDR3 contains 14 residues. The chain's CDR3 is CASGLGGSSYEQYF. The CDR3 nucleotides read TGTGCCAGCGGTTTGGGAGGTTCTTCCTACGAGCAGTACTTC.

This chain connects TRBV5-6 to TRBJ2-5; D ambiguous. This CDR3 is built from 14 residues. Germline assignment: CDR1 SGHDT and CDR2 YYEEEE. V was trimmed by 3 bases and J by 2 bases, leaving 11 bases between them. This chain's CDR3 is CASSYGLSQETQYF. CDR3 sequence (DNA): TGTGCCAGCAGCTATGGGCTCTCACAAGAGACCCAGTACTTC.

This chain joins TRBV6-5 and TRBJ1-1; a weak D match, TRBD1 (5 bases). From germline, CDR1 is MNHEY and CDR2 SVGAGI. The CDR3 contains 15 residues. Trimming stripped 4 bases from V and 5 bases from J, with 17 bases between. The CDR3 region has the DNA TGTGCCAGCAGTTCGCAAGCGGGGGGGAAGACTGAAGCTTTCTTT. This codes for CASSSQAGGKTEAFF.

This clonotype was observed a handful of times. The CDR3 DNA follows: TGCGCCAGCAGCCAAGATCAGGCAGGAAATCGAGGCTACACCTTC. It translates to CASSQDQAGNRGYTF. The genes are TRBV4-1 and TRBJ1-2; D is uncertain. The V end was cut by 0 bases, the J end by 8 bases, with 16 bases between. This CDR3 is 15 amino acids long. Germline assignment: CDR1 MGHRA and CDR2 YSYEKL.

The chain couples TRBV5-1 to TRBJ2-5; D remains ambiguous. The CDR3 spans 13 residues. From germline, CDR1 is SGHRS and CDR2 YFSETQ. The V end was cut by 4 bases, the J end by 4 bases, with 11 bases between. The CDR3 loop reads CASSVGPSETQYF. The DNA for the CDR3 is TGCGCCAGCAGCGTTGGACCATCAGAGACCCAGTACTTC.

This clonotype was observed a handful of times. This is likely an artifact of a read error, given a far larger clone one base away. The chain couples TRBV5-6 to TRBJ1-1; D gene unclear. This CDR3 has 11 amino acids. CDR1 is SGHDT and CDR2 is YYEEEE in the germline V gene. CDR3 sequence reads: CASSLNAEAFF. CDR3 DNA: TGTGCCAGCAGCTTGAACGCTGAAGCTTTCTTT.

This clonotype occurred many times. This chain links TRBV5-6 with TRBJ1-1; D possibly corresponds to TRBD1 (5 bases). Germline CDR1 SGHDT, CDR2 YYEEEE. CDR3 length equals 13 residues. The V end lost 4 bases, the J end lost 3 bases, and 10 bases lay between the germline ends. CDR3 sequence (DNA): TGTGCCAGCAGCGTGGACATTGACACTGAAGCTTTCTTT. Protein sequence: CASSVDIDTEAFF.

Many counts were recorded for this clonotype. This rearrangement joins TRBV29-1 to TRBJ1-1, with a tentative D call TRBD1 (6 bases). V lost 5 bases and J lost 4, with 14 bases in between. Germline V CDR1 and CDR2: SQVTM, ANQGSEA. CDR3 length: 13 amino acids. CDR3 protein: CSVSEGVGTEAFF. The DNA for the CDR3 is TGCAGCGTTTCTGAGGGGGTGGGCACTGAAGCTTTCTTT. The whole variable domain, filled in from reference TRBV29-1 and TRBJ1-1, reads SAVISQKPSRDICQRGTSLTIQCQVDSQVTMMFWYRQQPGQSLTLIATANQGSEATYESGFVIDKFPISRPNLTFSTLTVSNMSPEDSSIYLCSVSEGVGTEAFFGQGTRLTVV.

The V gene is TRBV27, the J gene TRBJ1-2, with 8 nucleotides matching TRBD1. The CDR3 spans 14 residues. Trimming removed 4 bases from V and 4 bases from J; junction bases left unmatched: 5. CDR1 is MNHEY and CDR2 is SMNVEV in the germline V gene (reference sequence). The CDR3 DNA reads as TGTGCCAGCAGTTCTGGACAGGGCGGCTATGGCTACACCTTC. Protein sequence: CASSSGQGGYGYTF.

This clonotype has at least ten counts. The CDR3 DNA reads as TGTGCCAGCTCATTCTACAATGAGCAGTTCTTC. This encodes CASSFYNEQFF. J is TRBJ2-1 and V is TRBV12-3 or TRBV12-4; D ambiguous. This CDR3 spans 11 amino acids. V gave up 8 bases and J gave up 3 bases, with 5 bases separating them.